What follows are 29 T cell receptor beta chains derived from one specimen sequenced in a study of blood T cells in healthy people across ages. A second PCR, run for about 6 to 11 cycles, used a sample-barcoded 5' primer plus a J-beta primer mix. TCRdb analysed the 5' RACE reads with MiXCR anew, one entry per CDR3 protein. The sample contains some 1.1 million distinct CDR3 sequences, under 40% of which appear only once. The source material was blood. These receptors came from a young man in good health.

The rearrangement uses TRBV5-1 and TRBJ2-5; D is perhaps TRBD1 (6 bases). V lost 4 bases to trimming and J lost 11 bases, with 18 bases between them. Germline V gene lookup returns CDR1 SGHRS and CDR2 YFSETQ. This CDR3 is built from 13 residues. CDR3: CASSPDRFNEQYF. CDR3 sequence (DNA): TGCGCCAGCAGCCCGGACAGATTCAATGAGCAGTACTTC.

This clonotype turned up a few times. V is TRBV6-1 and J is TRBJ2-3; TRBD2 aligns across 13 bases. Germline V CDR1 and CDR2: MNHNS, SASEGT. CDR3 length: 20 residues. The ends lost 5 bases at V and 4 bases at J; junction bases unmatched: 18. The CDR3 loop is CASSSQPGLAGVFSADTQYF. For the CDR3, the DNA is TGTGCCAGCAGTAGTCAGCCCGGACTAGCGGGGGTTTTCTCGGCAGATACGCAGTATTTT.

The chain has TRBV12-3 or TRBV12-4 and TRBJ2-6; TRBD1 aligns across 9 bases. The CDR3 covers 17 residues. V gave up 7 bases and J gave up 5 bases; unmatched junction bases: 12. CDR3 residues: CASTLGTGNYWANVLTF. The CDR3 DNA is TGTGCCAGCACCTTGGGGACAGGGAATTATTGGGCCAACGTCCTGACTTTC.

CDR3 sequence: CASSQDLAGAHNEQFF. The CDR3 bases are TGCGCCAGCAGCCAAGATTTAGCGGGGGCCCACAATGAGCAGTTCTTC. This chain joins TRBV4-3 and TRBJ2-1; TRBD2 matches at 9 bases. Germline CDR1 is LGHNA and CDR2 is YSLEER. The ends lost 0 bases at V and 5 bases at J; junction bases unmatched: 5. CDR3 length equals 16 residues.

CDR3 in amino acids: CAISGGGTNNNEQFF. Written as DNA, the CDR3 is TGTGCCATCAGTGGAGGCGGGACGAACAACAATGAGCAGTTCTTC. This chain links TRBV10-3 with TRBJ2-1; possible D gene TRBD2, 6 bases. V dropped 4 bases and J dropped 5 bases, with 15 bases sitting between them. This CDR3 comprises 15 residues. CDR1 is ENHRY, CDR2 SYGVKD, per germline.

This chain connects TRBV6-1 to TRBJ1-2; D possibly corresponds to TRBD1 (5 bases). CDR3 size: 15 residues. Per the germline V gene, CDR1 is MNHNS and CDR2 is SASEGT. Trimming cost V 1 base and J 2 bases, with 11 bases left between them. The CDR3 protein is CASSEGEGANYGYTF. The CDR3 DNA reads TGTGCCAGCAGTGAAGGAGAAGGGGCCAACTATGGCTACACCTTC.

The rearrangement uses TRBV12-3 or TRBV12-4 and TRBJ1-1, with TRBD1 matching 10 bases. Germline trimming cut 6 bases from V and 1 base from J; bases unmatched to any gene: 2. This CDR3 is 14 amino acids long. This CDR3 is CASRTGGTNTEAFF. CDR3 DNA sequence: TGTGCCAGCAGGACAGGGGGCACGAACACTGAAGCTTTCTTT.

This clonotype has more than one count but fewer than ten. The rearrangement uses TRBV20-1 and TRBJ1-2; possible D gene TRBD1, 6 bases. Deletions cut 0 bases from V and 4 bases from J, with 12 bases between. Germline CDR1 and CDR2: DFQATT and SNEGSKA (reference sequence). The CDR3 runs 14 residues. For the CDR3, the DNA is TGCAGTGCTAGAGATGGACAGTCTTCCTATGGCTACACCTTC. Translating gives CSARDGQSSYGYTF.

CDR3 in amino acids: CASSSLAAGVTEAFF. The CDR3 region has the DNA TGTGCCAGCAGTTCCCTAGCAGCGGGGGTAACTGAAGCTTTCTTT. This rearrangement joins TRBV27 to TRBJ1-1, with a tentative D call TRBD1 (5 bases). Trimming pared 4 bases from V and 5 bases from J, leaving 17 bases between. The CDR3 loop spans 15 amino acids. Germline V gives CDR1 MNHEY, CDR2 SMNVEV (reference sequence).

This chain connects TRBV4-1 to TRBJ1-2; the D gene is possibly TRBD1 (5 bases). V gave up 4 bases and J gave up 4 bases, with 13 bases separating them. Germline-derived CDR1 and CDR2 are MGHRA and YSYEKL. The CDR3 consists of 14 residues. The CDR3 spells CASSPRGDGYGYTF. As DNA, the CDR3 is TGCGCCAGCAGCCCGAGGGGAGACGGCTATGGCTACACCTTC.

This rearrangement joins TRBV5-1 to TRBJ2-7; 10 nucleotides line up with TRBD1. V was pared by 3 bases and J by 5 bases, with 8 bases of the junction left unmatched. Germline-derived CDR1 and CDR2 are SGHRS and YFSETQ. The CDR3 contains 15 residues. The CDR3 sequence: CASSSRDRGINEQYF. DNA for the CDR3: TGCGCCAGCAGCTCCCGGGACAGGGGAATAAACGAGCAGTACTTC. The full variable domain, its missing parts supplied by reference TRBV5-1 and TRBJ2-7, is KAGVTQTPRYLIKTRGQQVTLSCSPISGHRSVSWYQQTPGQGLQFLFEYFSETQRNKGNFPGRFSGRQFSNSRSEMNVSTLELGDSALYLCASSSRDRGINEQYFGPGTRLTVT.

This clonotype was observed a few times. The CDR3 protein is CSARVGSYNEQFF. The CDR3 DNA reads TGCAGTGCTAGAGTGGGATCCTACAATGAGCAGTTCTTC. J is TRBJ2-1 and V is TRBV20-1; D is unclear. This CDR3 is 13 amino acids long. Trimming took off 1 base at V and 1 base at J, with 5 bases between the two ends. Germline CDR1 reads DFQATT; CDR2 reads SNEGSKA (reference sequence).

This sequence joins TRBV4-1 and TRBJ1-4; 7 bases agree with TRBD1. Germline V CDR1 and CDR2: MGHRA, YSYEKL. The CDR3 consists of 16 residues. V was pared by 1 base and J by 4 bases, with 6 bases of the junction left unmatched. The CDR3 loop reads CASSQGGGGRNEKLFF. The CDR3 coding sequence is TGCGCCAGCAGCCAAGGAGGAGGGGGCCGTAATGAAAAACTGTTTTTT.

The sample holds many counts of this clonotype. The genes are TRBV20-1 and TRBJ1-5; no definite D call. V shed 4 bases and J shed 1 base, with 11 bases lying between them. The CDR3 runs to 14 residues. Germline V gene sequence: CDR1 DFQATT, CDR2 SNEGSKA (reference sequence). The chain's CDR3 is CSATRGPSNQPQHF. The CDR3 nucleotides read TGCAGTGCTACCCGAGGGCCCAGCAATCAGCCCCAGCATTTT.

The chain uses TRBV7-9 and TRBJ2-1, with a possible D match to TRBD1 (5 bases). The germline gives CDR1 SEHNR, CDR2 FQNEAQ (reference sequence). With 3 bases removed from V and 6 bases from J, the gap between germline ends came to 9 bases. The CDR3 covers 13 residues. The CDR3 DNA is TGTGCCAGCAGCTTGTCGCAGGGCAATGAGCAGTTCTTC. Protein product: CASSLSQGNEQFF.

This clonotype has a handful of counts. Here the CDR3 reads CASSMGPNTEAFF. CDR3 DNA: TGTGCCAGCAGCATGGGACCAAACACTGAAGCTTTCTTT. The chain links TRBV12-3 or TRBV12-4 to TRBJ1-1; D is possibly TRBD1 (5 bases). The V end lost 6 bases, the J end lost 2 bases, and 10 bases lay between the germline ends. The CDR3 loop spans 13 amino acids.

The CDR3 DNA sequence: TGCAGTGCTAGGAGAGGGGACAGGCAGAATGAGCAGTTCTTC. Residues: CSARRGDRQNEQFF. V is TRBV20-1 and J is TRBJ2-1, with TRBD1 matching over 8 bases. The germline gives CDR1 DFQATT, CDR2 SNEGSKA (reference sequence). CDR3 length equals 14 residues. V lost 3 bases to trimming and J lost 7 bases; unmatched junction nucleotides: 8.

This clonotype was counted once. A read error may produce the germline difference seen at one junction end. The chain couples TRBV20-1 to TRBJ2-7, with 7 bases matching TRBD1. The end of the DNA is better explained by TRBJ2-5, so the J call may be wrong. Germline assignment: CDR1 DFQATT and CDR2 SNEGSKA (reference sequence). This CDR3 is built from 14 residues. CDR3: CSANAGTAQVTQYF. CDR3 coding DNA: TGCAGTGCTAACGCCGGGACAGCACAAGTGACCCAGTACTTC.

This clonotype was counted only a few times. This sequence joins TRBV2 and TRBJ2-1; unclear D gene. This CDR3 is built from 15 residues. Trimming cost V 0 bases and J 4 bases, with 10 bases left between them. The germline gives CDR1 SNHLY, CDR2 FYNNEI. The CDR3: CASSEAWTPYNEQFF. As DNA, the CDR3 is TGTGCCAGCAGTGAAGCGTGGACGCCTTACAATGAGCAGTTCTTC.

This clonotype appeared once. A much larger clone differs by one base, so this may be a read error. This chain connects TRBV4-2 to TRBJ2-5, with D possibly matching TRBD2 (5 bases). The DNA matches TRBJ2-7 better at its end, which makes the J call doubtful. The V gene's germline CDR1 is LGHNA and CDR2 YNFKEQ. The CDR3 contains 14 residues. The chain's CDR3 is CASNQGGQTYEQYF. CDR3 DNA: TGTGCCAGCAACCAAGGCGGGCAAACCTACGAGCAGTACTTC.

This rearrangement joins TRBV18 to TRBJ2-1; D is possibly TRBD1 (5 bases). The CDR3 sequence is 14 residues long. Germline-derived CDR1 and CDR2 are KGHSH and LQKENI. V lost 6 bases to trimming and J lost 3 bases, with 12 bases between them. The CDR3 DNA reads as TGTGCCAGCTCCGGAGACAGCATCTACAATGAGCAGTTCTTC. It yields the protein CASSGDSIYNEQFF. Full variable domain (outside the CDR3, taken from reference TRBV18 and TRBJ2-1): NAGVMQNPRHLVRRRGQEARLRCSPMKGHSHVYWYRQLPEEGLKFMVYLQKENIIDESGMPKERFSAEFPKEGPSILRIQQVVRGDSAAYFCASSGDSIYNEQFFGPGTRLTVL.

As concerns this clonotype: Here the CDR3 omits its conserved ending phenylalanine or tryptophan, so a read error is the likely source. J is TRBJ2-1 and V is TRBV10-3; TRBD1 is a possible D gene (5 bases). The DNA end is more similar to TRBJ2-7, so the J call may be wrong. The germline CDR1 and CDR2 sequences are ENHRY and SYGVKD. This CDR3 is 15 amino acids long. The CDR3: CAISAQGGSYNEQYL. The CDR3 region has the DNA TGTGCCATCAGTGCCCAGGGTGGGTCCTACAATGAGCAGTACTTA.

With regard to this clonotype: A read error may account for a junction end that differs from germline. The chain links TRBV20-1 to TRBJ2-3, with 8 bases matching TRBD2. The germline CDR1 and CDR2 sequences are DFQATT and SNEGSKA (reference sequence). The CDR3 spans 12 residues. CDR3 in amino acids: CKGGGPTDTQYF. CDR3 nucleotide sequence: TGTAAGGGCGGGGGGCCCACAGATACGCAGTATTTT.

The gene calls are TRBV5-1 and TRBJ2-1; 13 bases align to TRBD2. In germline, CDR1 is SGHRS, CDR2 YFSETQ. This CDR3 comprises 15 residues. V was clipped by 7 bases and J by 5 bases; unmatched bases: 6. The CDR3 protein is CASHWTSGGDNEQFF. CDR3 nucleotides: TGCGCCAGCCACTGGACTAGCGGGGGAGACAATGAGCAGTTCTTC.

A few counts support this clonotype. The chain carries TRBV4-2 and TRBJ2-2; 9 bases are shared with TRBD2. CDR3 length: 17 residues. Germline V gene sequence: CDR1 LGHNA, CDR2 YNFKEQ. V dropped 0 bases and J dropped 0; count of bases not matched to a gene: 2. DNA for the CDR3: TGTGCCAGCAGCCAAGAATCTAGCGGGGCGAACACCGGGGAGCTGTTTTTT. Protein product: CASSQESSGANTGELFF.

This clonotype was counted a few times. The chain combines TRBV15 with TRBJ2-1; 10 bases map to TRBD2. Germline V lookup: CDR1 LNHNV, CDR2 YYDKDF (reference sequence). The CDR3 loop spans 16 amino acids. The junction had 11 bases not matched to a gene; V was cut back by 3 bases and J by 9 bases. For the CDR3, the DNA is TGTGCCACCAGCAGGACTAGCGGGCGGGAAAACGGTGAGCAGTTCTTC. Translating gives CATSRTSGRENGEQFF.

This clonotype was seen once. The J gene is TRBJ2-2, the V gene TRBV27; 7 bases fit TRBD1. V dropped 7 bases and J dropped 3; count of bases not matched to a gene: 8. Germline V gene sequence: CDR1 MNHEY, CDR2 SMNVEV (reference sequence). The CDR3 length is 15 residues. The CDR3 here is CASKPRQGYTGELFF. In DNA form, the CDR3 reads TGTGCCAGCAAACCTCGACAGGGTTACACCGGGGAGCTGTTTTTT.

This clonotype was counted once. A much larger clonotype is one base distant, so this may be a read error. The J gene is TRBJ1-2, the V gene TRBV29-1, with TRBD1 identical over 9 bases. This CDR3 comprises 14 residues. Looked up from germline, CDR1 is SQVTM and CDR2 is ANQGSEA. CDR3 nucleotide sequence: TGCAGCGCCGGACAGGGGACTACTAACTATAGCTACACCTTC. Translating it yields CSAGQGTTNYSYTF.

Details on this clonotype: This may be a read error, as it is one base from a much larger clone. V gene TRBV10-3 combines with J gene TRBJ2-1; 12 bases are shared with TRBD1. The DNA end is more similar to TRBJ2-7, so the J call may be wrong. Germline values: CDR1 ENHRY, CDR2 SYGVKD. CDR3 length: 19 amino acids. The CDR3 loop reads CAISEWGTGGDTSYNEQYF. CDR3 bases: TGTGCCATCAGTGAGTGGGGGACAGGGGGCGACACATCCTACAATGAGCAGTACTTC.